This TCR beta chain was retrieved from a study of blood T cell repertoires in COVID-19. The CDR3 is 14 residues long. Germline values: CDR1 LGHDT, CDR2 YNNKEL (reference sequence). Trimming pared 1 base from V and 5 bases from J, leaving 11 bases between. Exposed participants came across a COVID-19 case within 2 weeks before study entry. Clones were sequenced by immunoSEQ multiplex PCR, and TCRdb holds only the in-frame ones, with some missing. The sample consists of 110,000 to 150,000 clones, roughly four fifths of them appearing once. The chain uses TRBV3-1 (or the pseudogene TRBV3-2) and TRBJ1-2; maybe TRBD1 (5 bases). The receptor was isolated from a young woman who had been exposed to COVID-19. The sample was PBMCs or T cells enriched from blood (not recorded which). For the CDR3, the DNA is TGTGCCAGCAGCCAAGGGGGCCTCTTGTATGGCTACACCTTC. Translation: CASSQGGLLYGYTF.